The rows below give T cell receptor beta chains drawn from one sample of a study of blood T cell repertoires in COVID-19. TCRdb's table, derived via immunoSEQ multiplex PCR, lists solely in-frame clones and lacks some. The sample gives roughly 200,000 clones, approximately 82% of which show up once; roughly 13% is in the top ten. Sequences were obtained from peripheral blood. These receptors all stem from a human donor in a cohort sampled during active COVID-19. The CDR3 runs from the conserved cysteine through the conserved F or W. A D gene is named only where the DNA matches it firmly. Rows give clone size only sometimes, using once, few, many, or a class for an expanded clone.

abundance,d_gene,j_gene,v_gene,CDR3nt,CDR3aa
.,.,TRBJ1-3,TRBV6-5,TGTGCCAGCAGTAGACTCTCTGGAAACACCATATATTTT,CASSRLSGNTIYF
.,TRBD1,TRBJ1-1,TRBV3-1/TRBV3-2,TGTGCCAGCAGCAACAAGGGGGCGTTGAACACTGAAGCTTTCTTT,CASSNKGALNTEAFF
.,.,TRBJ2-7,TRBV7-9,TGTGCCAGCAGTGGGGTGGACAGAAGCTCCTACGAGCAGTACTTC,CASSGVDRSSYEQYF
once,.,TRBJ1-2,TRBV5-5,TGTGCCAGCAGCTTGCTCGAGGGAGGTGGCTACACCTTC,CASSLLEGGGYTF
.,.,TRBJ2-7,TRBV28,TGTGCCAGCAGGGAGGCCGGGGATCCAGGTAGACAGTACTTC,CASREAGDPGRQYF
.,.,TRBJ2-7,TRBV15,TGTGCCACCAGCAGAGATCAGGGCTACGAGCAGTACTTC,CATSRDQGYEQYF
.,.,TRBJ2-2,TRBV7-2,TGTGCCAGCAGCTTCGGCGGAACAAGGAACACCGGGGAGCTGTTTTTT,CASSFGGTRNTGELFF
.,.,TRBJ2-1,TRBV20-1,TGCAGTGCTAGTCACAGGGCAGGTTACGATGAGCAGTTCTTC,CSASHRAGYDEQFF
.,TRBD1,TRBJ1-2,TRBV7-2,TGTGCCAGCAGCTTATTTATAAGGGGGCCTAACTATGGCTACACCTTC,CASSLFIRGPNYGYTF
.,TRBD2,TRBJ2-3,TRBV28,TGTGCCAGCCAACCTCTGGCGGGGGAGGAGGATACGCAGTATTTT,CASQPLAGEEDTQYF
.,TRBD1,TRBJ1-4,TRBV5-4,TGTGCCAGCAGCTTGACAGGGGCAACTAATGAAAAACTGTTTTTT,CASSLTGATNEKLFF
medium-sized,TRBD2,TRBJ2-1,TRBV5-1,TGCGCCAGCAGCTCGACTAGCGGGAGCTACAATGAGCAGTTCTTC,CASSSTSGSYNEQFF
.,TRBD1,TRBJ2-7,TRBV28,TGTGCCAGCAGTTTAGGACAGGGGCCCTACGAGCAGTACTTC,CASSLGQGPYEQYF
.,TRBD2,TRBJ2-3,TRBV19,TGTGCCAGTAGTACCTGGACTAGCGGGAGAGATACAGATACGCAGTATTTT,CASSTWTSGRDTDTQYF
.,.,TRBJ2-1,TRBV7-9,TGTGCCAGCAGCCCTAGCGACAATGAGCAGTTCTTC,CASSPSDNEQFF
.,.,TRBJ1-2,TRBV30,TGTGCCTGGAGTGTTAAGGCCTCGGACTTCGTCCATGGCTACACCTTC,CAWSVKASDFVHGYTF
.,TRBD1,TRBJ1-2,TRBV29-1,TGCAGCGCCCGGGACAGGGGCTACTCTAACTATGGCTACACCTTC,CSARDRGYSNYGYTF
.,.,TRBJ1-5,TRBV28,TGTGCCAGCAGTCCTGCGGGGGGGTGGGCCCCCGCTCAGCCCCAGCATTTT,CASSPAGGWAPAQPQHF
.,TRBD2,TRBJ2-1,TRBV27,TGTGCCAGCAGTTCGCCCCCACTAGCGGGAGGCGCCAATGAGCAGTTCTTC,CASSSPPLAGGANEQFF
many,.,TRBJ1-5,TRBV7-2,TGTGCCAGCAGCATCTTCGACAGGTCGCAGCCCCAGCATTTT,CASSIFDRSQPQHF
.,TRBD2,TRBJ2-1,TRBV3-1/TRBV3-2,TGTGCCAGCAGCCATGATAGCGGGAGTTCCTACAATGAGCAGTTCTTC,CASSHDSGSSYNEQFF
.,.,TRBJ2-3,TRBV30,TGTGCCTGGAGTGTCCGGGGTACGCAGTATTTT,CAWSVRGTQYF
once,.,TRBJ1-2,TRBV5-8,TGTGCCAGCAGCTCCCGGAGGGCGGCCTATGGCTACACCTTC,CASSSRRAAYGYTF
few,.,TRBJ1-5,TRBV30,TGTGCCTGGAGTGGGGGGCTGGGCAATCAGCCCCAGCATTTT,CAWSGGLGNQPQHF
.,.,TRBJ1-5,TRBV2,TGTGCCAGCAGTCTTCAAAGCGCTGGAGATCAGCCCCAGCATTTT,CASSLQSAGDQPQHF
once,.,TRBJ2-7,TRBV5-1,TGCGCCAGCAGCTCTGGCCCAGGGTCCTACGAGCAGTACTTC,CASSSGPGSYEQYF
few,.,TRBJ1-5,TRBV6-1,TGTGCCAGCAGTGAAGGACAGGCAGGGAGACAGCCCCAGCATTTT,CASSEGQAGRQPQHF
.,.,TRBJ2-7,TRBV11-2,TGTGCCACCGGCCAGGGGCCGGTTTCCTACGAGCAGTACTTC,CATGQGPVSYEQYF
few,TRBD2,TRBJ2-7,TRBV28,TGTGCCAGCAGTCCCCTTGTGATTAGCGGGACCAATCCGGGCTACGAGCAGTACTTC,CASSPLVISGTNPGYEQYF
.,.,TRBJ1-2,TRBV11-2,TGTGCCAGCAGCTCCAGGGGCGGGGGGTATGGCTACACCTTC,CASSSRGGGYGYTF
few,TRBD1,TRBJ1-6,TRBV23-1,TGCGCCAGCAGGCGAGTGGACAGGGGGAACTCACCCCTCCACTTT,CASRRVDRGNSPLHF
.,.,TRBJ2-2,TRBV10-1,TGCGCCAGCAGTCACGGGGCGAACACCGGGGAGCTGTTTTTT,CASSHGANTGELFF
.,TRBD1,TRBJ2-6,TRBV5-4,TGTGCCAGCAGCCGGGACAGGGGACTCTCTGGGGCCAACGTCCTGACTTTC,CASSRDRGLSGANVLTF
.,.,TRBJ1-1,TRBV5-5,TGTGCCAGCAGCTTGGTAGGGGTCCCTGAAGCTTTCTTT,CASSLVGVPEAFF
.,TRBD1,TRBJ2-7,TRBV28,TGTGCCAGCAGTTTCTCCCGGGACAGGGCCCCCTACGAGCAGTACTTC,CASSFSRDRAPYEQYF
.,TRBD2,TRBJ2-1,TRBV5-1,TGCGCCAGCAGCTTGTCGTTGGGACTAGCGGGACTCAGTGAGCAGTTCTTC,CASSLSLGLAGLSEQFF
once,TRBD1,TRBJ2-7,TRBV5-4,TGTGCCAGCAGCTTGGGCGGGACAGGGTCGTACGAGCAGTACTTC,CASSLGGTGSYEQYF
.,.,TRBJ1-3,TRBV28,TGCGCCAGCCGGGCCTGGGAGCCTGGAAACACCATATATTTT,CASRAWEPGNTIYF
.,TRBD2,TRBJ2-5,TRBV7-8,TGTGCCAGCAGTCGACGGACTAGCGGGAATCAAGAGACCCAGTACTTC,CASSRRTSGNQETQYF
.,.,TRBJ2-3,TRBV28,TGTGCCAGCAGTGATCCACCTATCACAGATACGCAGTATTTT,CASSDPPITDTQYF
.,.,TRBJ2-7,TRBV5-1,TGCGCCAGCAGCTTGGTTCAGGGCTACGAGCAGTACTTC,CASSLVQGYEQYF
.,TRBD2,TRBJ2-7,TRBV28,TGTGCCAGCAGCCCTATCGGGCTAGCGGGACTGACTTCCTACGAGCAGTACTTC,CASSPIGLAGLTSYEQYF
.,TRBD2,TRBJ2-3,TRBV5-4,TGTGCCAGCAGCCTCGGGACTAGCGGACCACTAAGTAATACGCAGTATTTT,CASSLGTSGPLSNTQYF
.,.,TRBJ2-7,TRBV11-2,TGTGCCAGCAGCTTGGGCACGGTCTCCTACGAGCAGTACTTC,CASSLGTVSYEQYF
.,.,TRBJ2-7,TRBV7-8,TGTGCCAGCAGCTACCACAAGCGGGTGCCTTCCTACGAGCAGTACTTC,CASSYHKRVPSYEQYF
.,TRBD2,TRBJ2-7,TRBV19,TGTGCCAGTAGTACTAGCGGGAGGGTTGACGAGCAGTACTTC,CASSTSGRVDEQYF
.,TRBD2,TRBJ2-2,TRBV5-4,TGTGCCAGCAGCTTGTCTAGCGGGAGGGGGTATCCCGGGGAGCTGTTTTTT,CASSLSSGRGYPGELFF
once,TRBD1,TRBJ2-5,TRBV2,TGTGCCAGCAGGGAGGGCGGGACAGGGTCGAAGACCCAGTACTTC,CASREGGTGSKTQYF
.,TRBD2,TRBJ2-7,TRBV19,TGTGCCAGTAGTATAGGTAATCTAGCGGGAGTATCCTACGAGCAGTACTTC,CASSIGNLAGVSYEQYF
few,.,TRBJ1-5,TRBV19,TGTGCCAGTACCACCTGGGGGGGGGCGACTCAGCCCCAGCATTTT,CASTTWGGATQPQHF
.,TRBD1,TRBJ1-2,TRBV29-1,TGCAGCGTGGGACAGGGTGGCGGCTACACCTTC,CSVGQGGGYTF
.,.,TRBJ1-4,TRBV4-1,TGCGCCAGCAGCCAGACCGGGGTCGCTAATGAAAAACTGTTTTTT,CASSQTGVANEKLFF
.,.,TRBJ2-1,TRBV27,TGTGCCAGCAGTTTACCCCCCCCCTCCAATGAGCAGTTCTTC,CASSLPPPSNEQFF
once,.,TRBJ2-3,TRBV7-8,TGTGCCAGCAGCTCCCTCCTGGCTACGCAGTATTTT,CASSSLLATQYF
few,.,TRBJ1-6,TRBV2,TGTGCCAGCAGCTACAGTTGGGATTCACCCCTCCACTTT,CASSYSWDSPLHF
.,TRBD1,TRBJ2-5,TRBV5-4,TGTGCCAGCAGTCGGACAGGGCAAGAGACCCAGTACTTC,CASSRTGQETQYF
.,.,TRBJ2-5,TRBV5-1,TGCGCCAGCAGCTCTAAATATAAAGAGACCCAGTACTTC,CASSSKYKETQYF
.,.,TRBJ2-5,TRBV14,TGTGCCAGCAGCCAAGATCTAGGTAGAGAGACCCAGTACTTC,CASSQDLGRETQYF
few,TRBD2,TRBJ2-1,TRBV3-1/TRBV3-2,TGTGCCAGCAGCCCACCGGATCAACTAGCGGGAAGGAGCAATGAGCAGTTCTTC,CASSPPDQLAGRSNEQFF
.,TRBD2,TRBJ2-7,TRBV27,TGTGCCAGCAGTTCAGGGACTAGAACCTACGAGCAGTACTTC,CASSSGTRTYEQYF